This paragraph reports one T cell receptor beta chain. The antigen is undetermined. This specimen comes from a study of T cells in Graves' hyperthyroidism and ophthalmopathy. Study-wide results and limits: Appearing also in blood were most of the thyroid clonotypes expanded above 0.001.

Amplification yielded TCR beta CDR3 regions, with RNA transcripts as the source. HTBI primers were used for first-round RT-PCR of the TCR CDR3. TCRdb re-called the multiplex PCR reads with MiXCR, one entry per CDR3 protein. Of 390,000 or so distinct CDR3 sequences in the sample, roughly 14% were seen once. The length of the CDR3 is 19 residues. From germline, CDR1 is MNHGY and CDR2 SVAAGI. The ends lost 3 bases at V and 2 bases at J; junction bases unmatched: 12. Each diagnosis drew on symptoms, thyroxine, TRAb, thyroid ultrasound and orbital computed tomography findings. Sequencing input: blood. The chain has TRBV6-9 and TRBJ2-3, with 12 bases fitting TRBD2. This receptor was obtained from a man aged 18-30 years with Graves' ophthalmopathy. CDR3 DNA: TGTGCCAGCAGTTACACCTCCCCCGGACTAGCGGGGAACACAGATACGCAGTATTTT. Protein product: CASSYTSPGLAGNTDTQYF.